The T cell receptor (beta chain) described here comes from a study of blood T cell repertoires in COVID-19. Study-wide context: Samples representing acute and convalescent COVID-19 were sourced from the United States, Italy and Spain.

In the source study's methods: Estimated nucleated cell counts came from reference gene primer amplification. Produced via immunoSEQ multiplex PCR; TCRdb's table is partial and in-frame only. V and J calls and clone size are those listed in that table; D and trimming were worked out from the DNA. The sample contains 230,000 or so clones, 84% of which appear only once. The V end was cut by 5 bases, the J end by 2 bases, with 12 bases between. Germline lookup yields CDR1 LNHDA and CDR2 SQIVND (reference sequence). The CDR3 consists of 14 residues. Sequencing was performed on peripheral blood. This chain joins TRBV19 and TRBJ1-1; tentative D call: TRBD1 (5 bases). This TCR was recovered from a man aged 45-65 years with active or convalescent COVID-19. The CDR3 loop reads CASSSGGINTEAFF. In DNA, the CDR3 is TGTGCCAGTAGTTCCGGGGGGATAAACACTGAAGCTTTCTTT. The full variable domain, in which reference TRBV19 and TRBJ1-1 provide the parts outside the CDR3, is DGGITQSPKYLFRKEGQNVTLSCEQNLNHDAMYWYRQDPGQGLRLIYYSQIVNDFQKGDIAEGYSVSREKKESFPLTVTSAQKNPTAFYLCASSSGGINTEAFFGQGTRLTVV.